The 15 T cell receptor beta chains listed next were all sequenced from one sample in a study of siplizumab effects on memory and regulatory T cells. TCRdb's copy holds only in-frame clones and misses some; the assay was immunoSEQ multiplex PCR. Here the sample spans 65,000 to 85,000 clones, 93% being singletons. The material sequenced was CD8+ T cells sorted from blood. The receptors here all came from a human donor in good health.

The chain combines TRBV19 with TRBJ1-5; unclear D gene. Per germline, CDR1 LNHDA and CDR2 SQIVND (reference sequence). The length of the CDR3 is 13 residues. V lost 11 bases to trimming and J lost 1 base, with 12 bases between them. The CDR3 protein is CASTLGSNQPQHF. The DNA of the CDR3 is TGTGCCTCCACCCTCGGGAGCAATCAGCCCCAGCATTTT. Looking up the rest from reference TRBV19 and TRBJ1-5 gives the full variable domain: DGGITQSPKYLFRKEGQNVTLSCEQNLNHDAMYWYRQDPGQGLRLIYYSQIVNDFQKGDIAEGYSVSREKKESFPLTVTSAQKNPTAFYLCASTLGSNQPQHFGDGTRLSIL.

This rearrangement joins TRBV4-2 to TRBJ2-5; 11 positions agree with TRBD2. With 4 bases clipped from V and 2 bases from J, the junction kept 3 bases outside the gene matches. The CDR3 loop spans 15 amino acids. CDR1 and CDR2 (germline): LGHNA, YNFKEQ. CDR3 nucleotide sequence: TGTGCCAGCAGCCCTATAGCGGGGGGGCAAGAGACCCAGTACTTC. It encodes CASSPIAGGQETQYF.

This rearrangement joins TRBV4-3 to TRBJ1-2, with D uncertain. Germline assignment: CDR1 LGHNA and CDR2 YSLEER. The ends were cut back, 0 bases at V and 4 bases at J, with 15 bases in the middle. The CDR3 spans 16 residues. The CDR3 DNA reads TGCGCCAGCAGCCAAGAATTGGCCTTCCGGGGCTATGGCTACACCTTC. Amino acid sequence: CASSQELAFRGYGYTF.

The chain combines TRBV7-3 with TRBJ2-1; 9 bases agree with TRBD1. The CDR3 totals 17 residues. J gave up 5 bases and V 3 bases, and 11 bases lay outside the gene matches. Germline CDR1 and CDR2: SGHTA and FQGTGA. The CDR3: CASSFDYRDRENNEQFF. The CDR3 DNA sequence: TGTGCCAGCAGCTTCGACTACCGGGACAGGGAAAACAATGAGCAGTTCTTC.

This clone has only a few counts. This sequence joins TRBV9 and TRBJ2-7, with D perhaps given as TRBD1 or TRBD2 (5 bases each). The CDR3 totals 15 residues. V was clipped by 4 bases and J by 5 bases, with 19 bases between them. The germline V gene encodes CDR1 SGDLS and CDR2 YYNGEE. CDR3 sequence (DNA): TGTGCCAGCAGCACCGCGGCCTACGGGGCCGACGAGCAGTACTTC. This sequence encodes CASSTAAYGADEQYF.

The chain combines TRBV5-6 with TRBJ1-4, with 9 bases fitting TRBD1. CDR1 SGHDT and CDR2 YYEEEE come from the germline V gene. V shed 4 bases and J 4 bases; nucleotides not matched to a gene: 2. CDR3 length: 14 residues. The chain's CDR3 is CASSEGQGNEKLFF. CDR3 bases: TGTGCCAGCAGCGAGGGACAGGGTAATGAAAAACTGTTTTTT.

The gene calls are TRBV5-6 and TRBJ2-3, with D possibly TRBD1 on 6 matching bases. V lost 0 bases to trimming and J lost 1 base, with 12 bases between them. CDR1 is SGHDT and CDR2 is YYEEEE in the germline V gene. This CDR3 is built from 16 residues. CDR3 protein: CASSLVQGVGTDTQYF. The CDR3 nucleotides read TGTGCCAGCAGCTTGGTACAGGGTGTAGGCACAGATACGCAGTATTTT.

The chain uses TRBV14 and TRBJ2-2, with TRBD2 identical over 12 bases. Germline V gives CDR1 SGHDN, CDR2 FVKESK. V lost 0 bases and J lost 5; bases outside the gene matches: 10. The CDR3 contains 19 residues. This chain's CDR3 is CASSQEDVGLAGLTGELFF. The CDR3 coding sequence is TGTGCCAGCAGCCAAGAGGATGTCGGACTAGCGGGGTTAACCGGGGAGCTGTTTTTT.

The chain uses TRBV5-1 and TRBJ2-3; D is ambiguous. Trimming stripped 7 bases from V and 0 bases from J, with 15 bases between. Per the germline V gene, CDR1 is SGHRS and CDR2 is YFSETQ. The CDR3 is 15 amino acids. The DNA for the CDR3 is TGCGCCAGCGGTCCCGCAACCACTAGCACAGATACGCAGTATTTT. This sequence encodes CASGPATTSTDTQYF. Filled out from reference TRBV5-1 and TRBJ2-3, the complete variable domain reads KAGVTQTPRYLIKTRGQQVTLSCSPISGHRSVSWYQQTPGQGLQFLFEYFSETQRNKGNFPGRFSGRQFSNSRSEMNVSTLELGDSALYLCASGPATTSTDTQYFGPGTRLTVL.

This sequence joins TRBV7-7 and TRBJ2-2; D perhaps matches TRBD2 (5 bases). Germline values: CDR1 SSHAT, CDR2 FNYEAQ (reference sequence). V was shortened by 6 bases and J by 3 bases, with 11 bases between the two germline ends. This CDR3 has 14 residues. The CDR3 here is CASSSGLYTGELFF. CDR3 coding DNA: TGTGCCAGCAGTTCAGGACTTTACACCGGGGAGCTGTTTTTT.

With regard to this clone: Within the sample, other DNA sequences also encode this same CDR3. The chain has TRBV9 and TRBJ1-5, with 7 bases that match TRBD1. Germline values: CDR1 SGDLS, CDR2 YYNGEE. The trim removed 3 bases at V and 6 bases at J, leaving 6 bases unmatched. This CDR3 contains 14 residues. CDR3 coding DNA: TGTGCCAGCAGCGGACAGGGCGAAGGTCAGCCCCAGCATTTT. Protein product: CASSGQGEGQPQHF.

The chain couples TRBV11-2 to TRBJ2-5; D gene uncertain. Per the germline V gene, CDR1 is SGHAT and CDR2 is FQNNGV. Trimming took 4 bases from V and 5 from J, leaving 14 bases between them. There are 14 residues in the CDR3. CDR3 amino acids: CASSSDSLGETQYF. CDR3 coding DNA: TGTGCCAGCAGCTCAGATTCGTTAGGGGAGACCCAGTACTTC.

The chain uses TRBV27 and TRBJ1-5; weak D call: TRBD1 (5 bases). The CDR3 runs 12 residues. The V gene's germline CDR1 is MNHEY and CDR2 SMNVEV (reference sequence). V was trimmed by 5 bases and J by 4 bases, leaving 6 bases between them. The CDR3 region is CASSEGNQPQHF. CDR3 nucleotides: TGTGCCAGCAGTGAGGGGAATCAGCCCCAGCATTTT.

The genes are TRBV15 and TRBJ2-1; D is perhaps TRBD2 (5 bases). This CDR3 region has 15 residues. Germline V CDR1 and CDR2: LNHNV, YYDKDF (reference sequence). V was shortened by 0 bases and J by 9 bases, with 15 bases between the two germline ends. Here the CDR3 reads CATSRERGRGSEQFF. The CDR3 nucleotides read TGTGCCACCAGCAGAGAACGCGGACGGGGAAGTGAGCAGTTCTTC.

V gene TRBV27 combines with J gene TRBJ2-1, with TRBD2 matching 7 bases. The CDR3 runs 15 residues. Per germline, CDR1 MNHEY and CDR2 SMNVEV (reference sequence). Losses at the gene ends were 5 bases for V and 8 bases for J; bases not matched to a gene: 12. CDR3 bases: TGTGCCAGCAGTAGAGGGACTACCGTCTTCGATGAGCAGTTCTTC. This encodes CASSRGTTVFDEQFF.